This TCR beta chain appears in the sequencing data of a study of early T cells in non-severe SARS-CoV-2 infection. Study as a whole: Whole-blood bulk RNA, unsorted, was sequenced, and chains were unpaired.

Attachment of unique molecular identifiers was made to individual cDNA molecules. TCRdb processed the 5' RACE reads anew with MiXCR; each CDR3 protein has one entry. The sample consists of tens of thousands of distinct CDR3 sequences, roughly 8% of them appearing once. This CDR3 is built from 14 residues. CDR1 and CDR2 from the germline V gene are SGHNT and YENEEA. V shed 0 bases and J shed 5 bases, with 8 bases lying between them. The receptor comes from an adult who was a healthcare worker with PCR-confirmed SARS-CoV-2 infection or an uninfected control (not recorded which). Sequencing used whole blood, obtained at baseline. The V gene is TRBV11-3, the J gene TRBJ2-1; D perhaps matches TRBD2 (5 bases). The CDR3: CASSLDGLDNEQFF. CDR3 nucleotides: TGTGCCAGCAGCTTAGATGGACTCGACAATGAGCAGTTCTTC.